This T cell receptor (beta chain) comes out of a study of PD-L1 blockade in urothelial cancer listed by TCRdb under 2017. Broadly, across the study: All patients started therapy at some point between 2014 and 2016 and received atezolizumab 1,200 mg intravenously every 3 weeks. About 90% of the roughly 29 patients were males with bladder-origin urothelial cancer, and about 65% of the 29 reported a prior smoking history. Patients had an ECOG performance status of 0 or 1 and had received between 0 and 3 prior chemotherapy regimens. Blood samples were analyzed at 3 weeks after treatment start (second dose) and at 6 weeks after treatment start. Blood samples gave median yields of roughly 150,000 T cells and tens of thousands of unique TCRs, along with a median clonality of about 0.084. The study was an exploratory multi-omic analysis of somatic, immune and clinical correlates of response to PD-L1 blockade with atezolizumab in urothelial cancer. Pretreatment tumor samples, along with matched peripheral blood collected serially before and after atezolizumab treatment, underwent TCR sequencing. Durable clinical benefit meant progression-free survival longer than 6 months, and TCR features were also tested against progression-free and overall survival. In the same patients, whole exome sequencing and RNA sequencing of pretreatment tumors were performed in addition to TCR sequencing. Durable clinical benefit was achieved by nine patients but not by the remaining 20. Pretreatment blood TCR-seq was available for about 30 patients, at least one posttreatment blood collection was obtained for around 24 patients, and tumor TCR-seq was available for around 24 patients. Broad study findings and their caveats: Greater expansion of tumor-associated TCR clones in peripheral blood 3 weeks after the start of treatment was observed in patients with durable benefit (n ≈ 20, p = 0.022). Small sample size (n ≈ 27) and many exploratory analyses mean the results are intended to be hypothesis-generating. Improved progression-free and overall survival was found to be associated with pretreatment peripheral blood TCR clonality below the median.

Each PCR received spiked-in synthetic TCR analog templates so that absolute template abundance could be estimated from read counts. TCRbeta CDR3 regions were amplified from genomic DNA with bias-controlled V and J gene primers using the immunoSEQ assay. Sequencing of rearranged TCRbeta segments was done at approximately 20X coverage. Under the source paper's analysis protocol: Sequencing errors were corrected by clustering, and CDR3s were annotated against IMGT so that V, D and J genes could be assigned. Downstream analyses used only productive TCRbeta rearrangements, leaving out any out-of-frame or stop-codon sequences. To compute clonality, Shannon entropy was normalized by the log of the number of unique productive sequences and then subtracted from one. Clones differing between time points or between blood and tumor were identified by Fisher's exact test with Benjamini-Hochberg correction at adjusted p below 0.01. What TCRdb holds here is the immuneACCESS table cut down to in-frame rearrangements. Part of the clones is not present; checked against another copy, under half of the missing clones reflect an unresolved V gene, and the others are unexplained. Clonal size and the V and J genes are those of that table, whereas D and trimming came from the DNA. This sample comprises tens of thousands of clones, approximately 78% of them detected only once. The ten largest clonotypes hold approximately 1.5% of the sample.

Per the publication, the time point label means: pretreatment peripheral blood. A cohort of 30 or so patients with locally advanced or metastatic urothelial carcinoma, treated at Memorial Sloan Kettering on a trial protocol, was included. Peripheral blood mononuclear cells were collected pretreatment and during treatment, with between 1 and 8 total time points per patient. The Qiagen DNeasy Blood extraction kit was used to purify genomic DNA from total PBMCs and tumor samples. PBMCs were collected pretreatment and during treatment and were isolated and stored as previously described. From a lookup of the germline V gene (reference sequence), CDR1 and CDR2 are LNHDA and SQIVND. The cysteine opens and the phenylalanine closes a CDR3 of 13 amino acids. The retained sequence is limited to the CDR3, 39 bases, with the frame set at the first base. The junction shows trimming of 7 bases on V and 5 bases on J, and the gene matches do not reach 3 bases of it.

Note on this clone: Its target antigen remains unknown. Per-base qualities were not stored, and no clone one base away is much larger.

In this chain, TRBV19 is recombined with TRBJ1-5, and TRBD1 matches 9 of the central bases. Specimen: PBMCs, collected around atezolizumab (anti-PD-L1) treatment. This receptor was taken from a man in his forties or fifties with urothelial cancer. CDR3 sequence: CASNDRGDQPQHF. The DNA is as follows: TGTGCCAGTAATGACAGGGGGGATCAGCCCCAGCATTTT.